These T cell receptor beta chains were read from a single sample in a study of blood T cell repertoires in COVID-19. Generated by immunoSEQ multiplex PCR, the TCRdb table keeps only in-frame clones and is missing some. The sample consists of more than 150,000 clones, about 79% of them appearing once. Sequencing was performed on peripheral blood. These receptors all come from a woman in her 70s with acute or convalescent COVID-19. The CDR3 runs from the conserved cysteine through the conserved F or W. D genes are given only for firm matches.

j_call: TRBJ2-1
d_call: TRBD1
v_call: TRBV19
cdr3_aa: CASSWGQGVLNEQFF
cdr3_nt: TGTGCCAGTAGTTGGGGACAGGGGGTACTCAATGAGCAGTTCTTC

j_call: TRBJ1-1
d_call: NA
v_call: TRBV12-3/TRBV12-4
cdr3_aa: CASSLADRRAFF
cdr3_nt: TGTGCCAGCAGTCTCGCAGACAGGAGGGCTTTCTTT

j_call: TRBJ2-5
d_call: NA
v_call: TRBV2
cdr3_aa: CASSYRVLGQETQYF
cdr3_nt: TGTGCCAGCAGTTACAGGGTCCTGGGGCAAGAGACCCAGTACTTC

j_call: TRBJ2-7
d_call: TRBD2
v_call: TRBV7-2
cdr3_aa: CASSYRTSGRNEQYF
cdr3_nt: TGTGCCAGCAGCTATAGGACTAGCGGGAGGAACGAGCAGTACTTC

j_call: TRBJ1-1
d_call: NA
v_call: TRBV29-1
cdr3_aa: CSVRGLDTGEAFF
cdr3_nt: TGCAGCGTCCGGGGGTTGGATACCGGTGAAGCTTTCTTT

j_call: TRBJ2-1
d_call: TRBD1
v_call: TRBV10-1
cdr3_aa: CASSEYRDRGFNEQFF
cdr3_nt: TGCGCCAGCAGTGAGTACCGGGACAGGGGGTTCAATGAGCAGTTCTTC

j_call: TRBJ2-7
d_call: NA
v_call: TRBV6-1
cdr3_aa: CASSEATGINEQYF
cdr3_nt: TGTGCCAGCAGTGAAGCCACAGGGATAAACGAGCAGTACTTC

j_call: TRBJ1-3
d_call: TRBD1
v_call: TRBV12-5
cdr3_aa: CASGLLNVYSGQGANTIYF
cdr3_nt: TGTGCTAGTGGTTTGTTGAACGTCTATTCGGGACAGGGAGCTAACACCATATATTTT

j_call: TRBJ1-6
d_call: NA
v_call: TRBV4-2
cdr3_aa: CASTPGGSPLHF
cdr3_nt: TGTGCCAGCACTCCTGGAGGGTCACCCCTCCACTTT

j_call: TRBJ1-5
d_call: TRBD1
v_call: TRBV15
cdr3_aa: CATSPDRFTSQHF
cdr3_nt: TGTGCCACCAGCCCGGACAGGTTTACGTCCCAGCATTTT

j_call: TRBJ2-7
d_call: TRBD1
v_call: TRBV6-6
cdr3_aa: CASSPQGARSEQYF
cdr3_nt: TGTGCCAGCAGTCCCCAGGGGGCCAGAAGCGAGCAGTACTTC

j_call: TRBJ2-5
d_call: NA
v_call: TRBV7-9
cdr3_aa: CASSSTTTVSETQYF
cdr3_nt: TGTGCCAGCAGCTCCACTACAACGGTTTCGGAGACCCAGTACTTC

j_call: TRBJ2-2
d_call: NA
v_call: TRBV7-3
cdr3_aa: CASSLTSASLANTGELFF
cdr3_nt: TGTGCCAGCAGCTTAACGTCCGCCAGCCTAGCGAACACCGGGGAGCTGTTTTTT

j_call: TRBJ1-4
d_call: NA
v_call: TRBV10-1
cdr3_aa: CASSSDMNNEKLFF
cdr3_nt: TGCGCCAGCAGTTCGGACATGAACAATGAAAAACTGTTTTTT

j_call: TRBJ2-7
d_call: TRBD1
v_call: TRBV2
cdr3_aa: CASSGGQGYEQYF
cdr3_nt: TGTGCCAGCAGTGGGGGACAGGGTTACGAGCAGTACTTC